The 22 T cell receptor beta chains listed next were all sequenced from one sample in a study of T cells in Graves' hyperthyroidism and ophthalmopathy. Amplification yielded TCR beta CDR3 regions, with RNA transcripts as the source. The TCR CDR3 first-round RT-PCR relied on the HTBI primer set. TCRdb fed the multiplex PCR reads into MiXCR, producing one record per CDR3 protein. The sample includes some 250,000 distinct CDR3 sequences, roughly 15% of them seen just once. The sample taken for sequencing was blood. Receptor source: a woman between 40 and 55 years old with Graves' hyperthyroidism that later progressed to Graves' ophthalmopathy.

This clonotype was detected many times. The CDR3 DNA reads TGCAGCCCACCGATGAACACTGAAGCTTTCTTT. This sequence encodes CSPPMNTEAFF. The chain has TRBV20-1 and TRBJ1-1; unclear D gene. Germline values: CDR1 DFQATT, CDR2 SNEGSKA (reference sequence). This CDR3 contains 11 residues.

This clonotype was detected many times. V and J are TRBV15 and TRBJ1-1; tentatively, D is TRBD1 (5 bases). The V and J ends lost 7 bases and 2 bases respectively, with 14 bases between them. The CDR3 totals 14 residues. In germline, CDR1 is LNHNV, CDR2 YYDKDF (reference sequence). CDR3 DNA: TGTGCCACCAACGTGGACACAAGAAACACTGAAGCTTTCTTT. Protein product: CATNVDTRNTEAFF.

Many counts were recorded for this clonotype. The chain joins TRBV2 to TRBJ2-6, with TRBD1 identical over 7 bases. Losses at the gene ends were 6 bases for V and 0 bases for J; bases not matched to a gene: 14. Germline CDR1 SNHLY, CDR2 FYNNEI. The CDR3 is 19 amino acids. The CDR3 protein is CASSAAQGPVFSGANVLTF. The CDR3 DNA reads as TGTGCCAGCAGCGCAGCACAGGGGCCGGTGTTCTCTGGGGCCAACGTCCTGACTTTC.

The rearrangement joins TRBV28 to TRBJ2-7; 9 bases are shared with TRBD2. Germline CDR1 MDHEN, CDR2 SYDVKM. The V segment lost 4 bases and the J segment 2 bases; nucleotides outside the gene matches: 6. The CDR3 is 15 residues long. The chain's CDR3 is CASSWLAGVTYEQYF. The CDR3 DNA reads TGTGCCAGCAGTTGGTTAGCGGGAGTTACCTACGAGCAGTACTTC.

This clonotype was seen at least ten times. The chain has TRBV6-1 and TRBJ2-2; 9 bases map to TRBD1. This CDR3 spans 16 amino acids. Looked up from germline, CDR1 is MNHNS and CDR2 is SASEGT. Germline trimming cut 7 bases from V and 5 bases from J; bases unmatched to any gene: 11. The CDR3 DNA is TGTGCCAGCATAGGACAGGGGCTACTTAATACCGGGGAGCTGTTTTTT. It specifies CASIGQGLLNTGELFF.

This clonotype was picked up many times. The rearrangement uses TRBV28 and TRBJ2-1; 8 bases line up with TRBD2. Germline trimming cut 5 bases from V and 6 bases from J; bases unmatched to any gene: 9. CDR1 MDHEN and CDR2 SYDVKM come from the germline V gene. There are 15 residues in the CDR3. CDR3 nucleotides: TGTGCCAGCAGTCAACGGGAGGGCCGGGGCAATGAGCAGTTCTTC. This translates into CASSQREGRGNEQFF.

This clonotype came up many times. The CDR3 loop is CASSLFRNTEAFF. The CDR3 nucleotides are TGTGCCAGCAGTTTATTCCGGAACACTGAAGCTTTCTTT. The V call is TRBV12-3 or TRBV12-4, the J call TRBJ1-1; D gene uncertain. V shed 2 bases and J shed 1 base, with 5 bases lying between them. The CDR3 sequence is 13 residues long.

This clonotype was found many times. The CDR3 here is CASSQAGYTEAFF. The CDR3 DNA reads as TGTGCCAGCAGCCAAGCCGGGTACACTGAAGCTTTCTTT. The V call is TRBV14, the J call TRBJ1-1; the D is unclear. Germline lookup yields CDR1 SGHDN and CDR2 FVKESK. Trimming removed 1 base from V and 3 bases from J, with 6 bases in between. This CDR3 has 13 amino acids.

This clonotype was seen a few times. The chain recombines TRBV29-1 with TRBJ1-2; D not certain. The CDR3 loop spans 12 amino acids. Trimming pared 4 bases from V and 1 base from J, leaving 7 bases between. Per germline, CDR1 SQVTM and CDR2 ANQGSEA. The CDR3 sequence is CSVASHNYGYTF. The CDR3 DNA is TGCAGCGTTGCCAGCCATAACTATGGCTACACCTTC. Looking up the rest from reference TRBV29-1 and TRBJ1-2 gives the full variable domain: SAVISQKPSRDICQRGTSLTIQCQVDSQVTMMFWYRQQPGQSLTLIATANQGSEATYESGFVIDKFPISRPNLTFSTLTVSNMSPEDSSIYLCSVASHNYGYTFGSGTRLTVV.

This clonotype was counted ten times or more. The genes are TRBV7-8 and TRBJ2-7; D unresolved. V lost 4 bases and J lost 0, with 16 bases in between. Germline V gives CDR1 SGHVS, CDR2 FQNEAQ. This CDR3 contains 16 residues. CDR3 sequence (DNA): TGTGCCAGCAGCTCCCTCCCGGAGCGCAGCTCCTACGAGCAGTACTTC. Translating it yields CASSSLPERSSYEQYF.

The V gene is TRBV20-1, the J gene TRBJ1-2; D not resolved. CDR1 and CDR2 from the germline V gene are DFQATT and SNEGSKA (reference sequence). The CDR3 extends over 15 amino acids. Trimming took off 8 bases at V and 3 bases at J, with 22 bases between the two ends. CDR3 sequence: CSFVNRVHYHYGYTF. CDR3 coding DNA: TGCAGTTTCGTGAATAGGGTCCATTACCACTATGGCTACACCTTC.

This clonotype came up a few times. The chain combines TRBV20-1 with TRBJ2-1, with D possibly being TRBD2 (5 bases). Looked up from germline, CDR1 is DFQATT and CDR2 is SNEGSKA (reference sequence). The CDR3 runs 11 residues. The V gene lost 3 bases and the J gene lost 7 bases, with 7 bases spanning the gap. DNA for the CDR3: TGCAGTGCTAGCGGGGAGAATGAGCAGTTCTTC. This codes for CSASGENEQFF.

This clonotype occurred once. This sequence joins TRBV6-1 and TRBJ2-1; D gene uncertain. The CDR3 totals 12 residues. V lost 7 bases and J lost 13, with 17 bases in between. Germline loops: CDR1 MNHNS, CDR2 SASEGT. The CDR3 DNA reads as TGTGCCAGCAAGACGGATCGCGGACGACAGTTCTTC. Protein sequence: CASKTDRGRQFF.

This clonotype was detected only a few times. The chain recombines TRBV9 with TRBJ2-7; 7 nucleotides agree with TRBD2. This CDR3 has 16 amino acids. Germline V CDR1 and CDR2: SGDLS, YYNGEE. The V and J ends lost 2 bases and 3 bases, in that order; junction bases with no gene match: 11. This CDR3 reads CASSVGGGRAFYEQYF. DNA of the CDR3: TGTGCCAGCAGCGTCGGAGGCGGGAGAGCTTTCTACGAGCAGTACTTC.

A few counts support this clonotype. The rearrangement joins TRBV4-1 to TRBJ2-7; D is undetermined. The CDR3 has 13 amino acids. Germline V CDR1 and CDR2: MGHRA, YSYEKL. Trimming took 4 bases from V and 2 from J, leaving 9 bases between them. CDR3 DNA sequence: TGCGCCAGCAGCCCCAGAACCGCCTACGAGCAGTACTTC. It specifies CASSPRTAYEQYF.

V is TRBV15 and J is TRBJ2-2; D remains ambiguous. This CDR3 has 12 residues. CDR1 and CDR2 (germline): LNHNV, YYDKDF (reference sequence). Trimming pared 3 bases from V and 5 bases from J, leaving 4 bases between. DNA for the CDR3: TGTGCCACCAGCAGTGGTACCGGGGAGCTGTTTTTT. Its protein is CATSSGTGELFF.

This clonotype showed up many times. The V call is TRBV6-1, the J call TRBJ1-1; D not resolved. Germline V CDR1 and CDR2: MNHNS, SASEGT. The V end lost 2 bases, the J end lost 3 bases, and 13 bases lay between the germline ends. This CDR3 comprises 15 residues. CDR3 sequence reads: CASSERHNTYTEAFF. Written as DNA, the CDR3 is TGTGCCAGCAGTGAAAGGCACAATACCTACACTGAAGCTTTCTTT.

This sequence joins TRBV7-3 and TRBJ2-6, with TRBD1 identical over 11 bases. CDR1 and CDR2 from the germline V gene are SGHTA and FQGTGA. CDR3 length equals 19 residues. After removal of 5 bases from V and 1 base from J, the junction contained 10 bases not matched to a gene. CDR3 DNA: TGTGCCAGCAGCAATGGGGCGGGACAGGGGGGATCTGGGGCCAACGTCCTGACTTTC. Amino acid sequence: CASSNGAGQGGSGANVLTF. The full variable domain, in which reference TRBV7-3 and TRBJ2-6 provide the parts outside the CDR3, is GAGVSQTPSNKVTEKGKYVELRCDPISGHTALYWYRQSLGQGPEFLIYFQGTGAADDSGLPNDRFFAVRPEGSVSTLKIQRTERGDSAVYLCASSNGAGQGGSGANVLTFGAGSRLTVL.

Ten or more counts support this clonotype. The chain carries TRBV4-1 and TRBJ1-1; D may be TRBD1 (6 bases). This CDR3 has 18 amino acids. CDR1 and CDR2 from the germline V gene are MGHRA and YSYEKL. With 3 bases removed from V and 3 bases from J, the gap between germline ends came to 23 bases. CDR3 nucleotide sequence: TGCGCCAGCAGCCACTCCTCACTCCAGGGGAGAGGAGACACTGAAGCTTTCTTT. As protein: CASSHSSLQGRGDTEAFF.

The gene calls are TRBV10-3 and TRBJ2-3, with TRBD2 matching over 11 bases. Germline V lookup: CDR1 ENHRY, CDR2 SYGVKD. The CDR3 extends over 15 amino acids. V dropped 5 bases and J dropped 1; count of bases not matched to a gene: 2. CDR3 residues: CAISQGLAGTDTQYF. The CDR3 nucleotides are TGTGCCATCAGTCAGGGACTAGCGGGCACAGATACGCAGTATTTT.

This clonotype was seen many times. The V and J genes are TRBV9 and TRBJ2-1, with 11 bases aligning to TRBD2. Germline lookup yields CDR1 SGDLS and CDR2 YYNGEE. This CDR3 is built from 17 residues. J gave up 7 bases and V 2 bases, and 11 bases lay outside the gene matches. CDR3: CASSVTATGLAGNEQFF. For the CDR3, the DNA is TGTGCCAGCAGCGTCACGGCGACTGGACTAGCGGGTAATGAGCAGTTCTTC. The variable domain in full, completed from reference TRBV9 and TRBJ2-1, reads DSGVTQTPKHLITATGQRVTLRCSPRSGDLSVYWYQQSLDQGLQFLIQYYNGEERAKGNILERFSAQQFPDLHSELNLSSLELGDSALYFCASSVTATGLAGNEQFFGPGTRLTVL.

This clonotype was picked up many times. This chain uses TRBV7-9 with TRBJ2-1, with 11 bases identical to TRBD2. V shed 5 bases and J 4 bases; nucleotides not matched to a gene: 4. Per germline, CDR1 SEHNR and CDR2 FQNEAQ (reference sequence). This CDR3 is built from 15 residues. As DNA, the CDR3 is TGTGCCAGCAGCGCTAGCGGGAGGCGATACAATGAGCAGTTCTTC. Translated, it gives CASSASGRRYNEQFF.